This entry concerns a single TCR beta chain. Generated by immunoSEQ multiplex PCR, the TCRdb table keeps only in-frame clones and is missing some. Among around 200,000 clones listed, about 83% were seen once. This entry comes from a study of blood T cell repertoires in COVID-19. Whole-study context: COVID-19 samples from acute and convalescent phases originated in the United States, Italy and Spain.

CDR3 length equals 13 residues. The germline CDR1 and CDR2 sequences are SGHRS and YFSETQ. V was cut by 4 bases and J by 7 bases, with 11 bases left in between. The J gene is TRBJ1-4, the V gene TRBV5-1, with D maybe TRBD1 (6 bases). The source material was PBMCs or T cells enriched from blood (not recorded which). The TCR comes from a man aged 35 to 55 with acute COVID-19. CDR3 in DNA: TGCGCCAGCAGCCCGGGACAACCTGAAAAACTGTTTTTT. Amino acid sequence: CASSPGQPEKLFF. Looking up the rest from reference TRBV5-1 and TRBJ1-4 gives the full variable domain: KAGVTQTPRYLIKTRGQQVTLSCSPISGHRSVSWYQQTPGQGLQFLFEYFSETQRNKGNFPGRFSGRQFSNSRSEMNVSTLELGDSALYLCASSPGQPEKLFFGSGTQLSVL.